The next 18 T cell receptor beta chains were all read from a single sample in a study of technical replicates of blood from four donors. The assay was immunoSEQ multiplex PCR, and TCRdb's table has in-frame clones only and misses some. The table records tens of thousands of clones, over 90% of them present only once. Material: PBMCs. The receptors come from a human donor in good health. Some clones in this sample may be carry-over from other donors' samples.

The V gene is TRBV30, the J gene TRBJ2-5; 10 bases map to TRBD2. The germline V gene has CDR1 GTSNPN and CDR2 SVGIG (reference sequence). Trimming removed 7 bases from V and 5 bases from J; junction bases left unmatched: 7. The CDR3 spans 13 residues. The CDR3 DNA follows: TGTGCCTCCGCCGTAGCGGGAGGTGAGACCCAGTACTTC. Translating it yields CASAVAGGETQYF.

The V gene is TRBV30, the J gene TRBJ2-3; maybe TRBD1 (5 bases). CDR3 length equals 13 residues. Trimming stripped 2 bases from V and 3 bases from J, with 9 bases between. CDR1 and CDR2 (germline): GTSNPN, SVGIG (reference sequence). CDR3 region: CAWSNGQTDTQYF. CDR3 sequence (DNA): TGTGCCTGGAGTAACGGACAAACAGATACGCAGTATTTT. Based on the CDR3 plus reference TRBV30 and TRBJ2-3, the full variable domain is SQTIHQWPATLVQPVGSPLSLECTVEGTSNPNLYWYRQAAGRGLQLLFYSVGIGQISSEVPQNLSASRPQDRQFILSSKKLLLSDSGFYLCAWSNGQTDTQYFGPGTRLTVL.

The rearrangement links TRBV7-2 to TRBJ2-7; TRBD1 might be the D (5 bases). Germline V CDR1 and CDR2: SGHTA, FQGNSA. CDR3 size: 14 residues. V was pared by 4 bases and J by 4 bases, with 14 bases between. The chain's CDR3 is CASSWRQGPYEQYF. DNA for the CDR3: TGTGCCAGCAGCTGGCGGCAGGGCCCATACGAGCAGTACTTC.

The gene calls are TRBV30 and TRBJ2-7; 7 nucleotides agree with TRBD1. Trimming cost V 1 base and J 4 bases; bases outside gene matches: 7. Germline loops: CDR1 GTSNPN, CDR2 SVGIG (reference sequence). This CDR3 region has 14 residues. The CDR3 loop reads CAWSGKGARYEQYF. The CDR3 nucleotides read TGTGCCTGGAGTGGAAAGGGGGCAAGGTACGAGCAGTACTTC.

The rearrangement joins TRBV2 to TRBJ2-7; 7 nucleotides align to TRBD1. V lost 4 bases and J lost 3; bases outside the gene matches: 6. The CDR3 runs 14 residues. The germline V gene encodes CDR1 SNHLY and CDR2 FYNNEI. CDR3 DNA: TGTGCCAGCAGTGGCCCGGGACAGTTCTACGAGCAGTACTTC. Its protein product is CASSGPGQFYEQYF.

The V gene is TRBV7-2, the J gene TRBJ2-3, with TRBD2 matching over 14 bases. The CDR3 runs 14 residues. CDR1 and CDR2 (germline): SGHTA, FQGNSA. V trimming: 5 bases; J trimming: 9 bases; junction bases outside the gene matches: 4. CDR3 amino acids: CASSGGLAGGTQYF. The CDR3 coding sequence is TGTGCCAGCAGCGGAGGACTAGCGGGAGGCACGCAGTATTTT.

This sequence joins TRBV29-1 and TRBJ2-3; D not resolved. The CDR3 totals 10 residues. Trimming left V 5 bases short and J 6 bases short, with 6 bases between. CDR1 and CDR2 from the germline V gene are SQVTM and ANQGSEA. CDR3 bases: TGCAGCGTTCCCATTGATACGCAGTATTTT. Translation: CSVPIDTQYF.

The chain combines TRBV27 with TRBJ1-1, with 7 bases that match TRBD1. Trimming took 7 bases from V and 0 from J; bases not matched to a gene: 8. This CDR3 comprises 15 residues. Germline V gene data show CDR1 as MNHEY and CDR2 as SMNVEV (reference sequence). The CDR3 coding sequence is TGTGCCAGCACCTTCGGGACAGTAATGAACACTGAAGCTTTCTTT. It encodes CASTFGTVMNTEAFF.

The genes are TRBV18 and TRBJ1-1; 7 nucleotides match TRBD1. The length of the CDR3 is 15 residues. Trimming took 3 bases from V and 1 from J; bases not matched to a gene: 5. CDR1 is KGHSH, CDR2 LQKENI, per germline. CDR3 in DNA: TGTGCCAGCTCACCTGGGACAGCCGAGAACACTGAAGCTTTCTTT. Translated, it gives CASSPGTAENTEAFF.

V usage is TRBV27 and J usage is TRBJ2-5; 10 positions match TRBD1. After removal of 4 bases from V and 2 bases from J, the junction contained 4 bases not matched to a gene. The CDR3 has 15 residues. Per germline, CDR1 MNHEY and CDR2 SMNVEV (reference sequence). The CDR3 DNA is TGTGCCAGCAGTTCGGACAGGGGGTCGCAAGAGACCCAGTACTTC. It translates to CASSSDRGSQETQYF.

This CDR3 reads CASSTGPGGRETQYF. The CDR3 DNA follows: TGTGCCAGCAGCACAGGCCCGGGGGGCCGGGAGACCCAGTACTTC. This rearrangement joins TRBV7-2 to TRBJ2-5; weak D call: TRBD2 (7 bases). This CDR3 contains 15 residues. Deletions cut 5 bases from V and 5 bases from J, with 18 bases between. Germline-derived CDR1 and CDR2 are SGHTA and FQGNSA.

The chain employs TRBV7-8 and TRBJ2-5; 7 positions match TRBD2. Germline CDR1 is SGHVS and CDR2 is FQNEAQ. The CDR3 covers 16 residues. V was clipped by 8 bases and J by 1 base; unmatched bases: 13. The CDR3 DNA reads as TGTGCCAGCTCCCCAAGACACGCGGGAGTCCAAGAGACCCAGTACTTC. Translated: CASSPRHAGVQETQYF.

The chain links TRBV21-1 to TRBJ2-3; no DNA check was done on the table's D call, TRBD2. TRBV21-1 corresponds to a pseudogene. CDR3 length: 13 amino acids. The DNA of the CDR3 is TGTGCCAGCGGGCGTGGGAGGGTTGATACGCAGTATTTT. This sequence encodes CASGRGRVDTQYF.

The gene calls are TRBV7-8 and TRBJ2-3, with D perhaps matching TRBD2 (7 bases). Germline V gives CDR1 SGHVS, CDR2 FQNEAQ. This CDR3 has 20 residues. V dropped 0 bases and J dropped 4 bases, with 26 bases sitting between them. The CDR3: CASSLARGVAGGRNPDTQYF. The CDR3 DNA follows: TGTGCCAGCAGCTTAGCGCGAGGGGTAGCCGGGGGGCGGAATCCAGATACGCAGTATTTT.

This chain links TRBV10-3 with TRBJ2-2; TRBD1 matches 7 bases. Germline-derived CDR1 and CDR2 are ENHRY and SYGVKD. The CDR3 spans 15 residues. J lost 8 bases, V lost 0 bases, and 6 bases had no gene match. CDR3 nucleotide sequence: TGTGCCATCAGTGAGTCTTGGGGACAGATGGGGGAGCTGTTTTTT. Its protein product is CAISESWGQMGELFF.

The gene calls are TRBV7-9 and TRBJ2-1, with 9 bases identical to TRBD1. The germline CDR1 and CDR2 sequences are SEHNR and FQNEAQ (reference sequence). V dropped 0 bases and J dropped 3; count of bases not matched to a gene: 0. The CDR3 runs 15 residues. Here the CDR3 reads CASSLAGQGYNEQFF. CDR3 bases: TGTGCCAGCAGCTTAGCGGGACAGGGCTACAATGAGCAGTTCTTC.

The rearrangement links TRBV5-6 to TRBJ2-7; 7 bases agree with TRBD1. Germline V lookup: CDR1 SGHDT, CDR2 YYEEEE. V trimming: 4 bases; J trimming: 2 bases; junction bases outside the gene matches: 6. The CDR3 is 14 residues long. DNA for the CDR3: TGTGCCAGCAGCGGATGGGACAGAGCCTACGAGCAGTACTTC. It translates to CASSGWDRAYEQYF.

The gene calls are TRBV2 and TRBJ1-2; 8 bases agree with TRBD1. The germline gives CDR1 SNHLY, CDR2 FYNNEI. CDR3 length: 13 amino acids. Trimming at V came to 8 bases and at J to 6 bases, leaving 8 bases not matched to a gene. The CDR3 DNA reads TGTGCCAGCGAAGGCCAGGGGGCGAATGGCTACACCTTC. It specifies CASEGQGANGYTF. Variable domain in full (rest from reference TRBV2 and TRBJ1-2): EPEVTQTPSHQVTQMGQEVILRCVPISNHLYFYWYRQILGQKVEFLVSFYNNEISEKSEIFDDQFSVERPDGSNFTLKIRSTKLEDSAMYFCASEGQGANGYTFGSGTRLTVV.